These T cell receptor beta chains were read from a single sample in a study of T cells after yellow fever vaccination. Via MiXCR, TCRdb re-called the 5' RACE reads, giving one row per CDR3 protein. The sample lists 500,000 to 650,000 distinct CDR3 sequences, 9% to 15% occurring once. This sample comprised PBMCs, obtained on the day of the yellow fever booster vaccination. Source of these receptors: a man aged 30-40 years who received the YFV17D yellow fever vaccine. The CDR3 runs from the conserved cysteine through the conserved F or W. The D gene is left open where the match is weak. Size is omitted from some rows. Given values are once, few, many or a class for expanded clones.

clone size: .
J gene: TRBJ1-1
V gene: TRBV2
D gene: .
CDR3 DNA: TGTGCCTCACCAGCACCCCGGGGGATGAACACTGAAGCTTTCTTT
CDR3 protein: CASPAPRGMNTEAFF

clone size: few
J gene: TRBJ2-3
V gene: TRBV20-1
D gene: .
CDR3 DNA: TGCAGTGCTCGACCCGGCGGTAGCACAGATACGCAGTATTTT
CDR3 protein: CSARPGGSTDTQYF

clone size: few
J gene: TRBJ1-2
V gene: TRBV20-1
D gene: TRBD1
CDR3 DNA: TGCAGTGCTAGAGATGGGACAGGAGGTATCCTCAACTATGGCTACACCTTC
CDR3 protein: CSARDGTGGILNYGYTF

clone size: .
J gene: TRBJ2-3
V gene: TRBV24-1
D gene: .
CDR3 DNA: TGTGCCACCAGTGATTCCGGGACTCGCACAGATACGCAGTATTTT
CDR3 protein: CATSDSGTRTDTQYF

clone size: .
J gene: TRBJ1-1
V gene: TRBV6-5
D gene: .
CDR3 DNA: TGTGCCAGCAGTTACTCCAGGGGTGGGAACACTGAAGCTTTCTTT
CDR3 protein: CASSYSRGGNTEAFF

clone size: few
J gene: TRBJ1-6
V gene: TRBV23-1
D gene: .
CDR3 DNA: TGCGCCAGCAGTCGTGAGGGCCTCCACTTT
CDR3 protein: CASSREGLHF

clone size: .
J gene: TRBJ2-1
V gene: TRBV20-1
D gene: .
CDR3 DNA: TGCAGTGCTACCGAGACCGCCTCATATGAGCAGTTCTTC
CDR3 protein: CSATETASYEQFF

clone size: .
J gene: TRBJ2-7
V gene: TRBV27
D gene: .
CDR3 DNA: TGTGCCAGCAGTTTTTTCGGCGGTCGCTCCTACGAGCAGTACTTC
CDR3 protein: CASSFFGGRSYEQYF

clone size: few
J gene: TRBJ1-3
V gene: TRBV30
D gene: .
CDR3 DNA: TGTGCCTGGAGTTGGCAGGCTCTCGGAAACACCATATATTTT
CDR3 protein: CAWSWQALGNTIYF

clone size: many
J gene: TRBJ1-2
V gene: TRBV20-1
D gene: .
CDR3 DNA: TGCAGTGCTAGAGATGTTGGGAACTATGGCTACACCTTC
CDR3 protein: CSARDVGNYGYTF

clone size: .
J gene: TRBJ2-2
V gene: TRBV7-2
D gene: TRBD2
CDR3 DNA: TGTGCCAGCAGCTCGGGACTAGCGGGTCACGGGGAGCTGTTTTTT
CDR3 protein: CASSSGLAGHGELFF

clone size: .
J gene: TRBJ2-1
V gene: TRBV29-1
D gene: TRBD2
CDR3 DNA: TGCAGCTACCAACCGGGGCTAGCGGGGACAAATGAGCAGTTCTTC
CDR3 protein: CSYQPGLAGTNEQFF

clone size: few
J gene: TRBJ2-1
V gene: TRBV19
D gene: TRBD2
CDR3 DNA: TGTGCCAGTAGTAACGACGGGACTACACCATATGAGCAGTTCTTC
CDR3 protein: CASSNDGTTPYEQFF

clone size: .
J gene: TRBJ1-1
V gene: TRBV30
D gene: .
CDR3 DNA: TGTGCCTGGAGAGGAGGACGGGTCACTGAAGCTTTCTTT
CDR3 protein: CAWRGGRVTEAFF

clone size: few
J gene: TRBJ2-1
V gene: TRBV7-9
D gene: TRBD1
CDR3 DNA: TGTGCCAGCAGACCCTGGACAGGGGCGATAAATGAGCAGTTCTTC
CDR3 protein: CASRPWTGAINEQFF

clone size: many
J gene: TRBJ2-1
V gene: TRBV5-1
D gene: .
CDR3 DNA: TGCGCCAGCAGCTTTCTGAATGAGCAGTTCTTC
CDR3 protein: CASSFLNEQFF

clone size: few
J gene: TRBJ2-1
V gene: TRBV5-1
D gene: TRBD2
CDR3 DNA: TGCGCCAGCAGCTTGGTTAGCGGGGCCCCTAATGAGCAGTTCTTC
CDR3 protein: CASSLVSGAPNEQFF

clone size: .
J gene: TRBJ2-2
V gene: TRBV12-3/TRBV12-4
D gene: .
CDR3 DNA: TGTGCCAGCAGTTTAATGGCGGGCACCGGGGAGCTGTTTTTT
CDR3 protein: CASSLMAGTGELFF

clone size: .
J gene: TRBJ2-7
V gene: TRBV20-1
D gene: .
CDR3 DNA: TGCAGTGCTTCAGCAGGGATTCACGAGCAGTACTTC
CDR3 protein: CSASAGIHEQYF

clone size: few
J gene: TRBJ2-5
V gene: TRBV30
D gene: TRBD2
CDR3 DNA: TGTGCCTCCTCTCATAAGACTAGCTTCGGTGAGACCCAGTACTTC
CDR3 protein: CASSHKTSFGETQYF

clone size: .
J gene: TRBJ2-1
V gene: TRBV20-1
D gene: TRBD2
CDR3 DNA: TGCAGTGCACCAACTAGCGCTTACAATGAGCAGTTCTTC
CDR3 protein: CSAPTSAYNEQFF

clone size: .
J gene: TRBJ2-3
V gene: TRBV5-1
D gene: TRBD2
CDR3 DNA: TGCGCCAGTCATAGCGGGGACACGGGTATGAGCACAGATACGCAGTATTTT
CDR3 protein: CASHSGDTGMSTDTQYF

clone size: few
J gene: TRBJ2-1
V gene: TRBV7-6
D gene: .
CDR3 DNA: TGTGCCAGCAGCCTTAGAGGGGGAGCCTACAATGAGCAGTTCTTC
CDR3 protein: CASSLRGGAYNEQFF

clone size: .
J gene: TRBJ2-3
V gene: TRBV28
D gene: TRBD2
CDR3 DNA: TGTGCCAGCAGTTTGCAACTAGCGGGTGCCTTCACAGATACGCAGTATTTT
CDR3 protein: CASSLQLAGAFTDTQYF

clone size: few
J gene: TRBJ2-7
V gene: TRBV20-1
D gene: .
CDR3 DNA: TGCAGTGCTAGCCCCGGTCGATCCTACGAGCAGTACTTC
CDR3 protein: CSASPGRSYEQYF

clone size: .
J gene: TRBJ2-4
V gene: TRBV20-1
D gene: .
CDR3 DNA: TGCAGTGCTAGTACCGCCAGGGTGGGAAACATTCAGTACTTC
CDR3 protein: CSASTARVGNIQYF

clone size: .
J gene: TRBJ2-7
V gene: TRBV4-3
D gene: TRBD1
CDR3 DNA: TGCGCCAGCAGCAACCGGGACAGCCGCTACGAGCAGTACTTC
CDR3 protein: CASSNRDSRYEQYF

clone size: .
J gene: TRBJ2-1
V gene: TRBV7-9
D gene: TRBD1
CDR3 DNA: TGTGCCAGCAGCTTAGGGGACAGGGAGTGGAATGAGCAGTTCTTC
CDR3 protein: CASSLGDREWNEQFF

clone size: few
J gene: TRBJ2-2
V gene: TRBV20-1
D gene: TRBD2
CDR3 DNA: TGCAGTGCTACACTAGCGGAGGTGAACACCGGGGAGCTGTTTTTT
CDR3 protein: CSATLAEVNTGELFF

clone size: .
J gene: TRBJ2-3
V gene: TRBV20-1
D gene: TRBD2
CDR3 DNA: TGCAGTGCTGAGGGAGCGGGAGGGCCAGATACGCAGTATTTT
CDR3 protein: CSAEGAGGPDTQYF

clone size: few
J gene: TRBJ2-1
V gene: TRBV7-2
D gene: .
CDR3 DNA: TGTGCCAGCAGCTTAAGGCGGCCTTCCTACAATGAGCAGTTCTTC
CDR3 protein: CASSLRRPSYNEQFF

clone size: .
J gene: TRBJ2-1
V gene: TRBV7-2
D gene: TRBD2
CDR3 DNA: TGTGCCAGCAGCTTAGACCCAGCGGGACCTGAGCAGTTCTTC
CDR3 protein: CASSLDPAGPEQFF

clone size: .
J gene: TRBJ1-2
V gene: TRBV12-3/TRBV12-4
D gene: .
CDR3 DNA: TGTGCCAGCAGTTTACGGCCAGATGGGGGCTATGGCTACACCTTC
CDR3 protein: CASSLRPDGGYGYTF

clone size: many
J gene: TRBJ2-2
V gene: TRBV19
D gene: .
CDR3 DNA: TGTGCCAGTAGCCAGCCGGGACCGGCCACCGGGGAGCTGTTTTTT
CDR3 protein: CASSQPGPATGELFF

clone size: few
J gene: TRBJ1-2
V gene: TRBV12-3/TRBV12-4
D gene: .
CDR3 DNA: TGTGCCAGCAGTAGGGACTTCTCCTATGGCTACACCTTC
CDR3 protein: CASSRDFSYGYTF

clone size: .
J gene: TRBJ2-5
V gene: TRBV19
D gene: .
CDR3 DNA: TGTGCCAGTAGCACAACAGGAGGAGGGGCCCAGTACTTC
CDR3 protein: CASSTTGGGAQYF

clone size: .
J gene: TRBJ2-1
V gene: TRBV24-1
D gene: .
CDR3 DNA: TGTGCCACCAGTACTAGAGTTGGGGTCTACAATGAGCAGTTCTTC
CDR3 protein: CATSTRVGVYNEQFF

clone size: .
J gene: TRBJ1-6
V gene: TRBV12-3/TRBV12-4
D gene: .
CDR3 DNA: TGTGCCAGCAGGGGCAGGAATTCACCCCTCCACTTT
CDR3 protein: CASRGRNSPLHF

clone size: many
J gene: TRBJ2-1
V gene: TRBV7-2
D gene: TRBD1
CDR3 DNA: TGTGCCAGCAGCTTCGGACAGGGCGCGCTGGATGAGCAGTTCTTC
CDR3 protein: CASSFGQGALDEQFF

clone size: .
J gene: TRBJ2-7
V gene: TRBV5-1
D gene: .
CDR3 DNA: TGCGCCAGCAGCTTGGAGGGTAAGGGGGCCTACGAGCAGTACTTC
CDR3 protein: CASSLEGKGAYEQYF

clone size: .
J gene: TRBJ1-2
V gene: TRBV3-1
D gene: .
CDR3 DNA: TGTGCCAGCAGCCCGGAGGGAAGTGGCTACACCTTC
CDR3 protein: CASSPEGSGYTF

clone size: .
J gene: TRBJ2-1
V gene: TRBV7-2
D gene: .
CDR3 DNA: TGTGCCAGCAGCTTAGCGTCGTATGAGCAGTTCTTC
CDR3 protein: CASSLASYEQFF

clone size: many
J gene: TRBJ2-7
V gene: TRBV7-2
D gene: TRBD2
CDR3 DNA: TGTGCCAGCAGCTTATGGGCGGGAGGGACCTACGAGCAGTACTTC
CDR3 protein: CASSLWAGGTYEQYF

clone size: .
J gene: TRBJ2-3
V gene: TRBV10-3
D gene: .
CDR3 DNA: TGTGCCATCTCGAGAACGGCGGACCCCACAGATACGCAGTATTTT
CDR3 protein: CAISRTADPTDTQYF

clone size: few
J gene: TRBJ1-6
V gene: TRBV5-5
D gene: .
CDR3 DNA: TGTGCCAGCAGGGGTTCCGCGGGGGGCACCCATTCACCCCTCCACTTT
CDR3 protein: CASRGSAGGTHSPLHF

clone size: few
J gene: TRBJ2-1
V gene: TRBV27
D gene: TRBD2
CDR3 DNA: TGTGCCAGCAGTTATGCGGGAGAGAGTTACAATGAGCAGTTCTTC
CDR3 protein: CASSYAGESYNEQFF

clone size: few
J gene: TRBJ2-2
V gene: TRBV20-1
D gene: TRBD2
CDR3 DNA: TGCAGTGCTAGCGGGAGGGCCGGCGGGGAGCTGTTTTTT
CDR3 protein: CSASGRAGGELFF

clone size: .
J gene: TRBJ2-7
V gene: TRBV11-3
D gene: TRBD2
CDR3 DNA: TGTGCCAGCAGCCTAGGGAGGGACGAGACCTACGAGCAGTACTTC
CDR3 protein: CASSLGRDETYEQYF

clone size: .
J gene: TRBJ2-7
V gene: TRBV7-2
D gene: .
CDR3 DNA: TGTGCCAGCAGCTTACCGGCGTCCGGCGAGCAGTACTTC
CDR3 protein: CASSLPASGEQYF

clone size: .
J gene: TRBJ2-1
V gene: TRBV30
D gene: TRBD2
CDR3 DNA: TGTGCCTGGAGTGTACGGACTAGCGGGTCACAAAAAAGGAGCAATGAGCAGTTCTTC
CDR3 protein: CAWSVRTSGSQKRSNEQFF

clone size: .
J gene: TRBJ1-4
V gene: TRBV25-1
D gene: TRBD1
CDR3 DNA: TGTGCCAGCAGTCCACAGGGGGCGACTGAAAAACTGTTTTTT
CDR3 protein: CASSPQGATEKLFF

clone size: many
J gene: TRBJ1-5
V gene: TRBV15
D gene: TRBD1
CDR3 DNA: TGTGCCACCAGCAGAGGAGGGACAGGCAATCAGCCCCAGCATTTT
CDR3 protein: CATSRGGTGNQPQHF

clone size: .
J gene: TRBJ2-5
V gene: TRBV10-3
D gene: .
CDR3 DNA: TGTGCCATCAGTGACCCCGGGATAAGGTCCCAAGAGACCCAGTACTTC
CDR3 protein: CAISDPGIRSQETQYF

clone size: .
J gene: TRBJ2-2
V gene: TRBV20-1
D gene: .
CDR3 DNA: TGCAGTGTTACGGGAGCGAACACCGGGGAGCTGTTTTTT
CDR3 protein: CSVTGANTGELFF

clone size: .
J gene: TRBJ2-4
V gene: TRBV3-1
D gene: .
CDR3 DNA: TGTGCCAGCAGCCAAGAAGGAGAAGGGGAAGGCATTCAGTACTTC
CDR3 protein: CASSQEGEGEGIQYF

clone size: .
J gene: TRBJ2-1
V gene: TRBV7-2
D gene: .
CDR3 DNA: TGTGCCAGCAGCAAGTTGGCAGCCTACAATGAGCAGTTCTTC
CDR3 protein: CASSKLAAYNEQFF

clone size: few
J gene: TRBJ2-1
V gene: TRBV20-1
D gene: TRBD2
CDR3 DNA: TGCAGTGCTCCGCCCGGTGAAGCGGGAGGGCTTTCTGGGGAGCAGTTCTTC
CDR3 protein: CSAPPGEAGGLSGEQFF